Listed here are 9 T cell receptor beta chains from one sample, sequenced in a study of shared clonotypes between healthy human individuals. Naive CD8 cells lacked CD45RO and underwent positive selection for CCR7, leaving out terminally differentiated effector memory CD45RA+ cells. The table came from immunoSEQ multiplex PCR; TCRdb's copy has only in-frame clones and leaves some out. Of a few hundred thousand clones in the sample, around 95% were seen once. Sequencing input: naive CD8+ T cells sorted from blood. Receptors were obtained from a woman aged 25-40 years in good health.

This clone was detected once. Germline is not matched at one junction end, which may reflect a read error. V usage is TRBV11-2 and J usage is TRBJ2-7; the match to TRBD1 covers 9 bases. Germline CDR1 SGHAT, CDR2 FQNNGV. The CDR3 extends over 15 amino acids. In nucleotides, the CDR3 is TGTGTCAGCAGCAACCGGGACAGGGTGGGAGGCGAGCAGTACTTC. Its protein product is CVSSNRDRVGGEQYF.

This chain uses TRBV27 with TRBJ2-7, with 10 nucleotides matching TRBD1. The CDR3 covers 12 residues. Germline CDR1 MNHEY, CDR2 SMNVEV (reference sequence). V lost 6 bases to trimming and J lost 5 bases; unmatched junction nucleotides: 1. The CDR3 sequence: CASRTGGNEQYF. The CDR3 coding sequence is TGTGCCAGCAGGACAGGGGGCAACGAGCAGTACTTC.

The chain combines TRBV7-8 with TRBJ2-1, with 14 bases aligning to TRBD2. This CDR3 is built from 18 residues. The trim removed 0 bases at V and 8 bases at J, leaving 9 bases unmatched. Germline V gene sequence: CDR1 SGHVS, CDR2 FQNEAQ. Here the CDR3 DNA reads TGTGCCAGCAGCTTAGCTGGAGGACTAGCGGGAGGTTTGGATGAGCAGTTCTTC. Translated, it gives CASSLAGGLAGGLDEQFF.

Details on this clone: Additional DNA sequences in this sample encode the identical CDR3. The V gene is TRBV19, the J gene TRBJ1-1; no reliable D call. With 3 bases removed from V and 1 base from J, the gap between germline ends came to 6 bases. The CDR3 sequence is 13 residues long. CDR1 LNHDA and CDR2 SQIVND come from the germline V gene (reference sequence). CDR3 sequence: CASSIGRNTEAFF. DNA of the CDR3: TGTGCCAGTAGTATCGGCAGGAACACTGAAGCTTTCTTT.

The chain recombines TRBV27 with TRBJ2-1; D is possibly TRBD1 (6 bases). CDR3 length: 15 residues. Germline V gene lookup returns CDR1 MNHEY and CDR2 SMNVEV (reference sequence). Trimming cost V 2 bases and J 4 bases, with 12 bases left between them. CDR3 in DNA: TGTGCCAGCAGTTTAATCGGACAGATTTACAATGAGCAGTTCTTC. Its protein is CASSLIGQIYNEQFF.

Concerning this clone itself: Other DNA sequences in this specimen translate into the identical CDR3. This sequence joins TRBV9 and TRBJ2-3; 7 bases line up with TRBD2. CDR1 SGDLS and CDR2 YYNGEE come from the germline V gene. The CDR3 loop spans 14 amino acids. The V segment lost 0 bases and the J segment 4 bases; nucleotides outside the gene matches: 2. The CDR3, as DNA: TGTGCCAGCAGCGTAGGTGGGGGGGCAGATACGCAGTATTTT. Translated: CASSVGGGADTQYF.

The V call is TRBV27, the J call TRBJ2-7; D might be TRBD2 (5 bases). The CDR3 runs to 15 residues. The V end was cut by 5 bases, the J end by 3 bases, with 17 bases between. The germline V gene has CDR1 MNHEY and CDR2 SMNVEV (reference sequence). The CDR3 loop reads CASSPSSPRVYEQYF. The CDR3 nucleotides read TGTGCCAGCAGTCCCTCAAGCCCGAGGGTCTACGAGCAGTACTTC.

The rearrangement links TRBV5-1 to TRBJ1-1, with D uncertain. The CDR3 runs 12 residues. From germline, CDR1 is SGHRS and CDR2 YFSETQ. Trimming shortened V by 6 bases and J by 11 bases, and 17 bases separated the two germline ends. The DNA of the CDR3 is TGCGCCAGCATCGTGGAGGTACGTTGCGCTTTCTTT. As protein: CASIVEVRCAFF.

In nucleotides, the CDR3 is TGTGCCACTGAGGGGTTTGGACTAGCGGGCACAGATACGCAGTATTTT. Amino acid sequence: CATEGFGLAGTDTQYF. The genes are TRBV19 and TRBJ2-3; 10 nucleotides agree with TRBD2. CDR1 is LNHDA and CDR2 is SQIVND in the germline V gene (reference sequence). The junction had 11 bases not matched to a gene; V was cut back by 10 bases and J by 1 base. CDR3 length equals 16 residues.